Shown below are 24 T cell receptor beta chains from a single sample sequenced in a study of identical twins. TCRdb fed the 5' RACE reads into MiXCR, producing one record per CDR3 protein. The data hold fewer than 900,000 distinct CDR3 sequences, with 18% observed a single time. The data were also submitted as part of a second study, on T cells expressing NK-cell markers.

Sequencing was performed on PBMCs. The source is a woman younger than 35 in good health.

The chain joins TRBV20-1 to TRBJ2-3, with a weak D call TRBD2 (5 bases). V dropped 2 bases and J dropped 0 bases, with 9 bases sitting between them. The germline gives CDR1 DFQATT, CDR2 SNEGSKA (reference sequence). There are 14 residues in the CDR3. The DNA of the CDR3 is TGCAGTGCTAGACGGGAAACTAGCACAGATACGCAGTATTTT. It translates to CSARRETSTDTQYF.

This clonotype has just one count. This chain joins TRBV25-1 and TRBJ2-3; D remains ambiguous. This CDR3 region has 12 residues. The V and J ends lost 6 bases and 6 bases respectively, with 10 bases between them. Germline V lookup: CDR1 MGHDK, CDR2 SYGVNS. CDR3 bases: TGTGCCAGCAGGCCGGGCCCCGATACGCAGTATTTT. This encodes CASRPGPDTQYF.

The chain joins TRBV5-1 to TRBJ2-1; 7 nucleotides line up with TRBD1. The germline CDR1 and CDR2 sequences are SGHRS and YFSETQ. This CDR3 is built from 12 residues. Trimming removed 4 bases from V and 8 bases from J; junction bases left unmatched: 3. The CDR3 nucleotides read TGCGCCAGCAGCAATGACAGGGATGAGCAGTTCTTC. It encodes CASSNDRDEQFF.

V gene TRBV12-3 or TRBV12-4 combines with J gene TRBJ2-1; 13 bases are shared with TRBD2. V dropped 7 bases and J dropped 7; count of bases not matched to a gene: 4. The CDR3 is 14 amino acids. The CDR3 spells CASTKGLAGNEQFF. The CDR3 DNA reads TGTGCCAGCACCAAGGGACTAGCGGGAAATGAGCAGTTCTTC.

This clonotype was observed a handful of times. CDR3 DNA: TGTGCCAGCATCGACCGGGGGGCCAACACCGGGGAGCTGTTTTTT. This gives the protein CASIDRGANTGELFF. This chain links TRBV7-9 with TRBJ2-2, with D possibly being TRBD2 (7 bases). Germline CDR1 reads SEHNR; CDR2 reads FQNEAQ (reference sequence). Trimming pared 7 bases from V and 2 bases from J, leaving 14 bases between. This CDR3 spans 15 amino acids. Together with reference TRBV7-9 and TRBJ2-2, the CDR3 gives the full variable domain: DTGVSQNPRHKITKRGQNVTFRCDPISEHNRLYWYRQTLGQGPEFLTYFQNEAQLEKSRLLSDRFSAERPKGSFSTLEIQRTEQGDSAMYLCASIDRGANTGELFFGEGSRLTVL.

The V gene is TRBV7-2, the J gene TRBJ2-5; possibly TRBD1 or TRBD2 for D (5 bases each). CDR1 SGHTA and CDR2 FQGNSA come from the germline V gene. V lost 5 bases and J 5 bases, leaving 15 bases between the germline ends. The CDR3 consists of 14 residues. The CDR3 is CASSRDPSGETQYF. In DNA, the CDR3 is TGTGCCAGCAGCCGGGACCCGTCGGGGGAGACCCAGTACTTC.

The chain has TRBV7-6 and TRBJ2-2; D not resolved. The CDR3 length is 16 residues. CDR1 and CDR2 from the germline V gene are SGHVS and FNYEAQ. The germline V and J ends were trimmed by 2 bases and 0 bases, with 10 bases remaining between them. The CDR3 sequence: CASSLNGGTNTGELFF. CDR3 DNA: TGTGCCAGCAGCTTAAACGGCGGAACGAACACCGGGGAGCTGTTTTTT.

This clonotype came up a few times. The chain carries TRBV12-3 or TRBV12-4 and TRBJ2-3; possibly TRBD1 or TRBD2 for D (5 bases each). This CDR3 comprises 10 residues. Deletions cut 8 bases from V and 6 bases from J, with 6 bases between. In DNA form, the CDR3 reads TGTGCCAGCTGGGGGGATACGCAGTATTTT. Amino acids: CASWGDTQYF.

This clonotype turned up a few times. CDR3 region: CSARELETGNTEAFF. CDR3 coding DNA: TGCAGTGCTAGAGAACTAGAGACAGGGAACACTGAAGCTTTCTTT. V gene TRBV20-1 combines with J gene TRBJ1-1, with D tentatively TRBD1 (6 bases). V lost 0 bases, J lost 1 base, and 12 bases lay in between. The V gene's germline CDR1 is DFQATT and CDR2 SNEGSKA (reference sequence). This CDR3 has 15 amino acids.

This clonotype was seen more than once but under ten times. V gene TRBV5-1 combines with J gene TRBJ2-2; D is possibly TRBD1 or TRBD2 (6 bases each). Looked up from germline, CDR1 is SGHRS and CDR2 is YFSETQ. The CDR3 has 12 amino acids. The V and J ends lost 6 bases and 6 bases respectively, with 9 bases between them. The CDR3 reads CASIGGPGELFF. The CDR3 nucleotides are TGCGCCAGCATCGGGGGCCCCGGGGAGCTGTTTTTT.

The chain joins TRBV20-1 to TRBJ1-4, with D unclear. CDR3 length: 13 residues. Trimming removed 5 bases from V and 5 bases from J, with 12 bases in between. Germline assignment: CDR1 DFQATT and CDR2 SNEGSKA (reference sequence). This CDR3 reads CSAPGIGNEKLFF. DNA of the CDR3: TGCAGTGCTCCCGGGATCGGGAATGAAAAACTGTTTTTT.

The gene calls are TRBV20-1 and TRBJ1-1; D call uncertain. Germline values: CDR1 DFQATT, CDR2 SNEGSKA (reference sequence). The V and J ends lost 0 bases and 7 bases respectively, with 12 bases between them. This CDR3 has 13 residues. In DNA, the CDR3 is TGCAGTGCTAGAGATGGAAGTAGGATTGAAGCTTTCTTT. It encodes CSARDGSRIEAFF.

This clonotype was counted a few times. The chain couples TRBV20-1 to TRBJ2-2; D uncertain. The CDR3 covers 13 residues. V lost 0 bases to trimming and J lost 5 bases, with 7 bases between them. Germline assignment: CDR1 DFQATT and CDR2 SNEGSKA (reference sequence). CDR3 sequence (DNA): TGCAGTGCTAGAGATCAGTTTACCGGGGAGCTGTTTTTT. Protein product: CSARDQFTGELFF.

This clonotype was counted only a few times. The chain carries TRBV25-1 and TRBJ2-7, with 7 positions matching TRBD1. The CDR3 sequence is 16 residues long. The V and J ends lost 4 bases and 5 bases, in that order; junction bases with no gene match: 14. The germline CDR1 and CDR2 sequences are MGHDK and SYGVNS. CDR3 nucleotides: TGTGCCAGCAGTGTCAGACAGGGTAGATCGTCGGACGAGCAGTACTTC. It is translated as CASSVRQGRSSDEQYF.

In this sample, this clonotype turned up many times. The V and J genes are TRBV12-3 or TRBV12-4 and TRBJ2-2; perhaps TRBD1 as D (6 bases). The V end was cut by 6 bases, the J end by 4 bases, with 9 bases between. The CDR3 sequence is 13 residues long. The CDR3 here is CASSKQGTGELFF. The CDR3 nucleotides are TGTGCCAGCAGCAAACAGGGCACCGGGGAGCTGTTTTTT.

The V gene is TRBV11-3, the J gene TRBJ2-2; no firm D call. This CDR3 is 14 amino acids long. Germline-derived CDR1 and CDR2 are SGHNT and YENEEA. V lost 7 bases, J lost 1 base, and 10 bases lay in between. The CDR3 DNA reads as TGTGCCAGCAAGTTGGCAGAGAACACCGGGGAGCTGTTTTTT. Protein product: CASKLAENTGELFF. Drawing the rest from reference TRBV11-3 and TRBJ2-2, the complete variable domain is EAGVVQSPRYKIIEKKQPVAFWCNPISGHNTLYWYLQNLGQGPELLIRYENEEAVDDSQLPKDRFSAERLKGVDSTLKIQPAELGDSAVYLCASKLAENTGELFFGEGSRLTVL.

This chain connects TRBV15 to TRBJ2-7; the D gene is possibly TRBD1 (6 bases). The CDR3 sequence is 15 residues long. Germline CDR1 reads LNHNV; CDR2 reads YYDKDF (reference sequence). V gave up 0 bases and J gave up 3 bases, with 12 bases separating them. The CDR3 region has the DNA TGTGCCACCAGCAGAGATCGGGACACCGTCTACGAGCAGTACTTC. Encoded protein: CATSRDRDTVYEQYF.

V gene TRBV19 combines with J gene TRBJ2-3; the match to TRBD2 covers 7 bases. The germline CDR1 and CDR2 sequences are LNHDA and SQIVND (reference sequence). J gave up 1 base and V 9 bases, and 7 bases lay outside the gene matches. This CDR3 spans 14 amino acids. The CDR3 sequence is CASLSRGGTDTQYF. As DNA, the CDR3 is TGTGCCAGCCTATCTCGGGGGGGCACAGATACGCAGTATTTT.

This chain uses TRBV9 with TRBJ1-1, with D perhaps TRBD1 (6 bases). V lost 4 bases to trimming and J lost 2 bases, with 15 bases between them. The CDR3 is 15 amino acids. Germline-derived CDR1 and CDR2 are SGDLS and YYNGEE. The CDR3 nucleotides read TGTGCCAGCAGCCTCAACCAACAGGGAAACACTGAAGCTTTCTTT. Translated: CASSLNQQGNTEAFF.

The rearrangement joins TRBV12-3 or TRBV12-4 to TRBJ2-3; 10 nucleotides match TRBD2. There are 16 residues in the CDR3. Losses at the gene ends were 5 bases for V and 4 bases for J; bases not matched to a gene: 9. The CDR3 DNA follows: TGTGCCAGCAGTCCCATAGCGGGAGGAGGTGCAGATACGCAGTATTTT. Translated, it gives CASSPIAGGGADTQYF.

The chain links TRBV27 to TRBJ2-1; tentatively, D is TRBD1 (6 bases). The CDR3 sequence is 15 residues long. Trimming removed 6 bases from V and 3 bases from J, with 15 bases in between. The germline CDR1 and CDR2 sequences are MNHEY and SMNVEV (reference sequence). CDR3 coding DNA: TGTGCCAGCAGCCTAATACAGGGACGCTACAATGAGCAGTTCTTC. Protein sequence: CASSLIQGRYNEQFF.

The chain recombines TRBV20-1 with TRBJ2-3, with D maybe TRBD2 (5 bases). Germline CDR1 reads DFQATT; CDR2 reads SNEGSKA (reference sequence). V lost 3 bases, J lost 4 bases, and 14 bases lay in between. The length of the CDR3 is 14 residues. This CDR3 is CSASSVGNPDTQYF. As DNA, the CDR3 is TGCAGTGCTAGTAGCGTAGGGAATCCAGATACGCAGTATTTT.

The chain recombines TRBV3-1 with TRBJ2-2, with 10 bases matching TRBD2. V dropped 7 bases and J dropped 8; count of bases not matched to a gene: 10. The CDR3 is made up of 15 amino acids. Germline lookup yields CDR1 LGHDT and CDR2 YNNKEL (reference sequence). The CDR3, as DNA: TGTGCCAGCAATAGGGCTAGCGGGAGCCGAGGGGAGCTGTTTTTT. Its protein is CASNRASGSRGELFF.

This rearrangement joins TRBV9 to TRBJ2-2; TRBD1 aligns across 11 bases. V shed 4 bases and J 3 bases; nucleotides not matched to a gene: 5. CDR1 is SGDLS and CDR2 is YYNGEE in the germline V gene. The CDR3 sequence is 16 residues long. The CDR3 DNA sequence: TGTGCCAGCAGCATCCGGGACAGGGGGGACACCGGGGAGCTGTTTTTT. Amino acid sequence: CASSIRDRGDTGELFF.